This T cell receptor (beta chain) was sequenced during a study of shared T cell receptors in the human thymus. This clone was counted once. Trimming removed 6 bases at V and 8 bases at J, with 19 bases between. From germline, CDR1 is SEHNR and CDR2 FQNEAQ (reference sequence). The length of the CDR3 is 14 residues. Method: immunoSEQ multiplex PCR; TCRdb's copy keeps in-frame clones and lacks some. This table holds under 700,000 clones, roughly 74% found once. This sample also appeared in a second study, on human thymus T cells. That work adds: Congenital heart defects were the reason for the corrective surgery that the donors, healthy Finnish infants, were having. The source of the thymus tissue was resections taken during corrective heart surgery.

The source of this sequence is a boy younger than two with a congenital heart defect. The chain uses TRBV7-9 and TRBJ1-2, with a possible D match to TRBD1 (6 bases). Material: thymocytes. CDR3 sequence reads: CASRPWTDPEGYTF. The CDR3 nucleotides are TGTGCCAGCAGACCATGGACAGATCCAGAGGGCTACACCTTC.